This T cell receptor (beta chain) came from a study of beta chain features in type 1 diabetes. This clone was observed a few times. Expressed TCRB transcripts got sequenced, as all isolated RNA was reverse transcribed. Measured with immunoSEQ multiplex PCR; TCRdb has only the in-frame clones, and not every one. The table shows hundreds of thousands of clones, with 12% to 15% occurring only once. Losses at the gene ends were 5 bases for V and 1 base for J; bases not matched to a gene: 9. CDR3 length equals 17 residues. Per the germline V gene, CDR1 is MNHEY and CDR2 is SMNVEV (reference sequence). CD4+ naive, central memory, regulatory and stem cell-like memory cells were sorted via CD45RO/CCR7/CD25/CD127/CD95/CD27.

V and J are TRBV27 and TRBJ2-3; 10 bases are a match to TRBD2. The sequence was obtained from a man aged 30 to 45 in good health. The specimen was central memory CD4+ T cells from blood. The CDR3 protein is CASSPEAGGPGTDTQYF. The CDR3 DNA sequence: TGTGCCAGCAGTCCGGAAGCGGGAGGGCCGGGCACAGATACGCAGTATTTT.